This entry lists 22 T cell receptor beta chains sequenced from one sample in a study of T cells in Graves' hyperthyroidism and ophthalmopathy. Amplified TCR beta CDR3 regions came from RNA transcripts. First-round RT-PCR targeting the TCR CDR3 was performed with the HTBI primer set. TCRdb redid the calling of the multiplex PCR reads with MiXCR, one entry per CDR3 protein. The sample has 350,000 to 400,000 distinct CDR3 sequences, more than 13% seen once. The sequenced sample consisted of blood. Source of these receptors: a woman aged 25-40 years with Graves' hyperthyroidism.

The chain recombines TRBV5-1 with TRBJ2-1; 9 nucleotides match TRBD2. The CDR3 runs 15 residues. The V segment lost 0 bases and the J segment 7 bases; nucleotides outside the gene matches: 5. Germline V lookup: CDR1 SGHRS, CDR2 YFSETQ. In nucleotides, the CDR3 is TGCGCCAGCAGCTTGGAGGGTAGCGGGAGTAATGAGCAGTTCTTC. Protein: CASSLEGSGSNEQFF.

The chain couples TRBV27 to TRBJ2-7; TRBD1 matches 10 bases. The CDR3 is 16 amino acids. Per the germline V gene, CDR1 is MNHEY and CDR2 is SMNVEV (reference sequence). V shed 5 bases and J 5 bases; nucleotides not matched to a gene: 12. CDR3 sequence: CASSTSTGTGDNEQYF. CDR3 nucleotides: TGTGCCAGCAGTACATCTACCGGGACAGGGGATAACGAGCAGTACTTC.

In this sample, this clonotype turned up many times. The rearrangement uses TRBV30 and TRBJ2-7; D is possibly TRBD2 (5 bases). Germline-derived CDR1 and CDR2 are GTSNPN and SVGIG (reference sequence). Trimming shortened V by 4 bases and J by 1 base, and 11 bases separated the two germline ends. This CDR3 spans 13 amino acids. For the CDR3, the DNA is TGTGCCTGGACCGGGAAGGGTTCCTACGAGCAGTACTTC. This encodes CAWTGKGSYEQYF.

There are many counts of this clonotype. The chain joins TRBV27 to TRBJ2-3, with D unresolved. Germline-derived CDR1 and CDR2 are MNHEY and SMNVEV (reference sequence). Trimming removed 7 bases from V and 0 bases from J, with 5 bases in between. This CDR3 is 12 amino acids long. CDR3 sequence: CASTSSTDTQYF. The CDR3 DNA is TGTGCCAGCACCTCGAGCACAGATACGCAGTATTTT.

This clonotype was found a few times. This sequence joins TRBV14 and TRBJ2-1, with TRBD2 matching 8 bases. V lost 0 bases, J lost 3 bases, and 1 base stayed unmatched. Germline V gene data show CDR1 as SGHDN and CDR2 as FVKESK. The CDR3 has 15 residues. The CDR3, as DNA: TGTGCCAGCAGCCAAGATAGCGGGAACTACAATGAGCAGTTCTTC. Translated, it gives CASSQDSGNYNEQFF.

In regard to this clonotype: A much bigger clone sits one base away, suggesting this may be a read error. CDR3 coding DNA: TGTGTCAGCAAAAGGGGCACTGAAGCTTTCTTT. Amino acid sequence: CVSKRGTEAFF. The chain links TRBV6-1 to TRBJ1-1; weak D call: TRBD1 (5 bases). The CDR3 spans 11 residues. The germline V gene encodes CDR1 MNHNS and CDR2 SASEGT.

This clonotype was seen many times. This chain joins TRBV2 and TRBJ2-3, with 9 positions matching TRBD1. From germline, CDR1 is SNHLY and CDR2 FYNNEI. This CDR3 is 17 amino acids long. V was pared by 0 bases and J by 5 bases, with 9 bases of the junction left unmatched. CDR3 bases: TGTGCCAGCAGTGAAGCTTACGGGACAGGGACCGGAGATACGCAGTATTTT. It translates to CASSEAYGTGTGDTQYF.

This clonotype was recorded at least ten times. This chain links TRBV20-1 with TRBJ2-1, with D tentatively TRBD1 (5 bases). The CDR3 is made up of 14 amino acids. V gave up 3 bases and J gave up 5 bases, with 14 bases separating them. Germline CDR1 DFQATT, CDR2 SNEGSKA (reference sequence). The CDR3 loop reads CSASRQTNNNEQFF. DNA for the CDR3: TGCAGTGCTAGCCGACAGACCAACAACAATGAGCAGTTCTTC.

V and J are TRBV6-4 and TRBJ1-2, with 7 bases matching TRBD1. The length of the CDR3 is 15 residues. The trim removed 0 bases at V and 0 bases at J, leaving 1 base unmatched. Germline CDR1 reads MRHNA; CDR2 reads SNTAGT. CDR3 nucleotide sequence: TGTGCCAGCAGTGACTCCGGGACAGCTAACTATGGCTACACCTTC. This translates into CASSDSGTANYGYTF.

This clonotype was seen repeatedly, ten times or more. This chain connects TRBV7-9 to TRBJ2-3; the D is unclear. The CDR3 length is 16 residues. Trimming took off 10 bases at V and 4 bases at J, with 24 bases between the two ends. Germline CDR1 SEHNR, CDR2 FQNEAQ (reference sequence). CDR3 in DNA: TGTGCCACTCCGGGCAAGGGCCGGGCAAGGCCAGATACGCAGTATTTT. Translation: CATPGKGRARPDTQYF.

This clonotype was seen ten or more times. The DNA of the CDR3 is TGCAGTGCTAGGACTAGAACCTACAATGAGCAGTTCTTC. It yields the protein CSARTRTYNEQFF. The V and J genes are TRBV20-1 and TRBJ2-1; perhaps TRBD2 as D (6 bases). Germline CDR1 DFQATT, CDR2 SNEGSKA (reference sequence). The CDR3 is 13 residues long. V lost 3 bases and J 2 bases, leaving 8 bases between the germline ends.

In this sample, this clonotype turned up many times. CDR3 amino acids: CASSRQGPPYEQYF. CDR3 bases: TGTGCCAGCAGCCGCCAGGGCCCTCCCTACGAGCAGTACTTC. This chain links TRBV3-1 with TRBJ2-7; possibly TRBD1 for D (5 bases). Germline CDR1 LGHDT, CDR2 YNNKEL (reference sequence). This CDR3 comprises 14 residues. Trimming removed 4 bases from V and 2 bases from J, with 12 bases in between.

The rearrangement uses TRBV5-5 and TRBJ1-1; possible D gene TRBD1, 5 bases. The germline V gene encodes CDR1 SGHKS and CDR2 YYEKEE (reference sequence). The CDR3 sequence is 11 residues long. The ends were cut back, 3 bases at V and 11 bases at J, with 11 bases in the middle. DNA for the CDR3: TGTGCCAGCAGCTGGGGGGGGGGTGCTTTCTTT. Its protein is CASSWGGGAFF.

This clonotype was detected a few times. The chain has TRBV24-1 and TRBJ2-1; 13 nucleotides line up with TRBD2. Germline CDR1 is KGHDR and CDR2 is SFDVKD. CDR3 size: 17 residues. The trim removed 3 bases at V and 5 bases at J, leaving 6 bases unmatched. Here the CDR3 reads CATSDQLAGGKHNEQFF. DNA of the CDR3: TGTGCCACCAGTGATCAACTAGCGGGAGGGAAGCACAATGAGCAGTTCTTC.

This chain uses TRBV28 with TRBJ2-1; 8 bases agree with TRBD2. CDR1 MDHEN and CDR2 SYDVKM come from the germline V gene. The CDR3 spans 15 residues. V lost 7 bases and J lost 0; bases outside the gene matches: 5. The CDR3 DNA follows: TGTGCCAGCAATCCTAGCGGGCTCTCCTACAATGAGCAGTTCTTC. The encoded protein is CASNPSGLSYNEQFF.

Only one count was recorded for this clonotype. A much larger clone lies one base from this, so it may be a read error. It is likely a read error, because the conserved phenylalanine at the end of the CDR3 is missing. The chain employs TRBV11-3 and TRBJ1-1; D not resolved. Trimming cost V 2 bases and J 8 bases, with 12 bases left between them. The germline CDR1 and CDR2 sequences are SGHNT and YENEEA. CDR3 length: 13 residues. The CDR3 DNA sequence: TGTGCCAGCAGCTTAACCGGCGGAGGGGAAGCTTTCCTT. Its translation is CASSLTGGGEAFL.

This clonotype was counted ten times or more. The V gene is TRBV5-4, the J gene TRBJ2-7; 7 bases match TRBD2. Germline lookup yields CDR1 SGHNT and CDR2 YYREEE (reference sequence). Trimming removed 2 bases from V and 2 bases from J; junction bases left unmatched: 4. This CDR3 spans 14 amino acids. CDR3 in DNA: TGTGCCAGCAGCTTCCGGGACTACGCCTACGAGCAGTACTTC. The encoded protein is CASSFRDYAYEQYF.

The CDR3 nucleotides read TGCAGCGTTGAACTTTTTGGGGGGGCAAACTATGGCTACACCTTC. Protein sequence: CSVELFGGANYGYTF. The chain has TRBV29-1 and TRBJ1-2, with D perhaps TRBD1 (6 bases). Trimming cost V 2 bases and J 2 bases, with 15 bases left between them. CDR3 length: 15 residues. Per the germline V gene, CDR1 is SQVTM and CDR2 is ANQGSEA.

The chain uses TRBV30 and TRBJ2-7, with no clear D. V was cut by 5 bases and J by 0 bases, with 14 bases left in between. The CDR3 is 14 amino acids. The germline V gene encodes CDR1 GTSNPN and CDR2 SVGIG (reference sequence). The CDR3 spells CAWEARLSSYEQYF. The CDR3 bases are TGTGCCTGGGAGGCACGGCTCAGCTCCTACGAGCAGTACTTC.

For the CDR3, the DNA is TGTGCCAGCAGCTCAGGACAGGGTTTCTACAGCAATCAGCCCCAGCATTTT. This codes for CASSSGQGFYSNQPQHF. The rearrangement uses TRBV5-6 and TRBJ1-5, with 8 positions matching TRBD1. The CDR3 runs to 17 residues. The germline gives CDR1 SGHDT, CDR2 YYEEEE. Unmatched junction bases numbered 9, after V lost 3 bases and J lost 1 base.

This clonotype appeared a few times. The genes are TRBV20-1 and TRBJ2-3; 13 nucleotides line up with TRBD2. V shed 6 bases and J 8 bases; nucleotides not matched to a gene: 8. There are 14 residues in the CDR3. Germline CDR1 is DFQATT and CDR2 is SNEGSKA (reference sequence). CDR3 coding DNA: TGCAGTGCCTTACTAGCGGGAGGGCCGGGTACGCAGTATTTT. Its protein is CSALLAGGPGTQYF.

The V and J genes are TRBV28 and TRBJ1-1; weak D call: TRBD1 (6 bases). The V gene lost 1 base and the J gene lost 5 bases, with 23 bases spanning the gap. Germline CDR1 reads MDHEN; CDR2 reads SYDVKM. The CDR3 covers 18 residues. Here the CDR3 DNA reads TGTGCCAGCAGTTTATTTACAGGGACAACTAGTTCGTGGACTGAAGCTTTCTTT. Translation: CASSLFTGTTSSWTEAFF.